This T cell receptor (beta chain) was documented in a study of CD8 T cells in Susac syndrome. The study sequenced TCR beta in blood CD8+ and CD4+ T cells. Control patients had untreated stable or active relapsing-remitting multiple sclerosis by revised McDonald criteria. TEMRA cells were FACS-enriched, with CD8+ and CD4+ T cells isolated negatively. A quantity of about 0.5 to 1 ug RNA underwent reverse transcription using random hexamers. Across 54 Vbeta and 13 Jbeta, immunoSEQ multiplex PCR amplified TCR beta CDR3. TCRdb passed the immunoSEQ multiplex PCR reads through MiXCR, listing each CDR3 protein once. The data contain 180,000 or so distinct CDR3 sequences, 90% to 95% of them singletons. The V end was cut by 5 bases, the J end by 2 bases, with 9 bases between. Looked up from germline, CDR1 is DFQATT and CDR2 is SNEGSKA (reference sequence). CDR3 length: 12 amino acids.

The rearrangement uses TRBV20-1 and TRBJ2-5; D remains unclear. This clonotype was obtained from a human donor with multiple sclerosis. The sample taken for sequencing was CD4+ T cells from PBMCs. This CDR3 is CSALARQETQYF. The CDR3, as DNA: TGCAGTGCTCTGGCTAGACAAGAGACCCAGTACTTC.